These T cell receptor beta chains were read from a single sample in a study of blood T cell repertoires in COVID-19. Data came from immunoSEQ multiplex PCR; TCRdb stores just in-frame clones and leaves some out. Here the sample spans 180,000 or so clones, nearly 90% being singletons. The sequencing input was PBMCs or T cells enriched from blood (not recorded which). These receptors were collected from a woman aged 40 to 50 with acute COVID-19. Both conserved end residues are part of each CDR3. A D gene is named only where the DNA matches it firmly. Rows may omit the clone size; those that give it use once, few, many or a size class.

size	D	V	J	DNA	CDR3
once	TRBD1	TRBV30	TRBJ1-1	TGTGCCTGGAGTGAAAGGGGGCGCCTCACTGAAGCTTTCTTT	CAWSERGRLTEAFF
once	-	TRBV5-1	TRBJ1-1	TGCGCCAGCAGCTCTACGGACCTGAGCAGGGCGCGGGGGGGAGCTTTCTTT	CASSSTDLSRARGGAFF
-	-	TRBV20-1	TRBJ2-7	TGCAGTGCTAGTGGACAGCTCTCCTACGAGCAGTACTTC	CSASGQLSYEQYF
-	TRBD2	TRBV6-5	TRBJ2-1	TGTGCCAGCATGAAACCTAGCGGGACCAACGAGCAGTTCTTC	CASMKPSGTNEQFF
-	-	TRBV6-2/TRBV6-3	TRBJ2-7	TGTGCCAGCAGCTACTCCCTTTCCTACGAGCAGTACTTC	CASSYSLSYEQYF
-	-	TRBV6-6	TRBJ2-2	TGTGCCAGCAGTTTGAGACTGAACACCGGGGAGCTGTTTTTT	CASSLRLNTGELFF
-	-	TRBV5-5	TRBJ1-1	TGTGCCAGCAGCTTGGTTGGGGGAGGCGCGAACACTGAAGCTTTCTTT	CASSLVGGGANTEAFF
-	-	TRBV7-9	TRBJ2-7	TGTGCCAGCAGCTTGGGGCAGGGCTTAGGGGAGCAGTACTTC	CASSLGQGLGEQYF
once	-	TRBV5-6	TRBJ2-3	TGTGCCAGCAGCTGGGGAGCGAGACCACCGGGAGATACGCAGTATTTT	CASSWGARPPGDTQYF
-	TRBD1	TRBV7-9	TRBJ2-3	TGTGCCAGCAGCCCATGGACAGGGTGGGATACGCAGTATTTT	CASSPWTGWDTQYF
few	-	TRBV12-3/TRBV12-4	TRBJ1-5	TGTGCCAGCAGTTTCAGGGTAGGTCAGCCCCAGCATTTT	CASSFRVGQPQHF
once	TRBD2	TRBV5-6	TRBJ2-1	TGTGCCAGCAGCCCAAGCGGGAGCTCCTACAATGAGCAGTTCTTC	CASSPSGSSYNEQFF
-	-	TRBV28	TRBJ1-2	TGTGCCAGCAGGGACACCGGCTATGGCTACACCTTC	CASRDTGYGYTF
-	-	TRBV7-9	TRBJ1-1	TGTGCCAGCAGCTTCACAGGGAACACTGAAGCTTTCTTT	CASSFTGNTEAFF
-	-	TRBV6-5	TRBJ1-6	TGTGCCAGCAGTTACGGGACTTATAATTCACCCCTCCACTTT	CASSYGTYNSPLHF
-	-	TRBV25-1	TRBJ1-1	TGTGCCAGCAGCGGAGTATTGAACACTGAAGCTTTCTTT	CASSGVLNTEAFF
once	-	TRBV10-3	TRBJ2-3	TGTGCCATCAGTGCAGGGCAGGGGAACACAGATACGCAGTATTTT	CAISAGQGNTDTQYF